This T cell receptor beta chain was recovered during a study of blood T cell repertoires in COVID-19. Overall study: T cells, B-cell-depleted T cells, or PBMCs supplied cDNA or gDNA.

Recruits, aged roughly 18 to 90 years, lived in approximately 26 US areas. Two consecutive negative NP/OP PCR tests, clearance, or resolved symptoms defined Cohort 3 recovery. Sequencing was performed with immunoSEQ multiplex PCR; in TCRdb, only in-frame clones are kept and a portion is missing. The sample records 330,000 or so clones, more than 85% being singletons. Trimming at V came to 2 bases and at J to 6 bases, leaving 6 bases not matched to a gene. Germline loops: CDR1 SEHNR, CDR2 FQNEAQ (reference sequence). The CDR3 is 15 amino acids. The receptor comes from a woman in her 30s who had recovered from COVID-19. V gene TRBV7-9 combines with J gene TRBJ2-3; TRBD1 matches at 9 bases. The sample was PBMCs or T cells enriched from blood (not recorded which). CDR3 nucleotide sequence: TGTGCCAGCAGCTTATTACAGGGGGCTGAGGATACGCAGTATTTT. This codes for CASSLLQGAEDTQYF.